A single sample is the source of the 13 T cell receptor beta chains below, sequenced in a study of blood T cells in healthy people across ages. Primers used in a second PCR of roughly 7 to 12 cycles were a sample-barcoded 5' primer and a J-beta primer mix. TCRdb re-analysed the 5' RACE reads in MiXCR, keeping a single row per CDR3 protein. The sample shows 500,000 to 550,000 distinct CDR3 sequences, under 30% of them seen only once. This sample also appeared in a second study, on T cells of mothers and their children.

The material sequenced was blood. The receptors shown here come from a boy younger than 18 in good health.

This clonotype was found a few times. The chain has TRBV7-2 and TRBJ1-2, with TRBD1 matching 9 bases. CDR1 is SGHTA and CDR2 is FQGNSA in the germline V gene. J was trimmed by 0 bases and V by 5 bases; bases with no gene match: 10. The CDR3 spans 17 residues. The CDR3 DNA sequence: TGTGCCAGCAGCGGACCCGGGACAGGGTCCTCTAACTATGGCTACACCTTC. This translates into CASSGPGTGSSNYGYTF.

This chain uses TRBV7-9 with TRBJ1-2; D is possibly TRBD1 (6 bases). CDR1 is SEHNR, CDR2 FQNEAQ, per germline (reference sequence). The CDR3 loop spans 11 amino acids. V lost 7 bases and J 8 bases, leaving 11 bases between the germline ends. The CDR3 is CASTRDIGYTF. In DNA form, the CDR3 reads TGTGCCAGCACAAGGGACATCGGCTACACCTTC. Complete variable domain (other parts from reference TRBV7-9 and TRBJ1-2): DTGVSQNPRHKITKRGQNVTFRCDPISEHNRLYWYRQTLGQGPEFLTYFQNEAQLEKSRLLSDRFSAERPKGSFSTLEIQRTEQGDSAMYLCASTRDIGYTFGSGTRLTVV.

The chain uses TRBV3-1 and TRBJ2-7; D unresolved. Trimming left V 1 base short and J 0 bases short, with 7 bases between. This CDR3 is 14 amino acids long. The germline CDR1 and CDR2 sequences are LGHDT and YNNKEL (reference sequence). This chain's CDR3 is CASSQGPVSYEQYF. In DNA, the CDR3 is TGTGCCAGCAGCCAAGGCCCCGTCTCCTACGAGCAGTACTTC.

This clonotype appeared a few times. The V and J genes are TRBV18 and TRBJ2-5; D is unresolved. The V and J ends lost 0 bases and 0 bases respectively, with 5 bases between them. This CDR3 contains 14 residues. CDR1 is KGHSH, CDR2 LQKENI, per germline. This chain's CDR3 is CASSPPYNQETQYF. CDR3 sequence (DNA): TGTGCCAGCTCACCACCCTATAACCAAGAGACCCAGTACTTC.

V gene TRBV29-1 combines with J gene TRBJ2-1; 10 positions agree with TRBD2. V dropped 3 bases and J dropped 1; count of bases not matched to a gene: 9. CDR3 length equals 17 residues. Germline-derived CDR1 and CDR2 are SQVTM and ANQGSEA. The CDR3 sequence: CSVDSSGGVGSYNEQFF. CDR3 nucleotide sequence: TGCAGCGTTGATTCAAGCGGGGGGGTTGGTTCCTACAATGAGCAGTTCTTC.

The J gene is TRBJ2-2, the V gene TRBV5-6; TRBD1 might be the D (6 bases). The V and J ends lost 5 bases and 1 base respectively, with 12 bases between them. Germline CDR1 is SGHDT and CDR2 is YYEEEE. This CDR3 contains 15 residues. The CDR3: CASSEAGVNTGELFF. The CDR3 DNA is TGTGCCAGCAGTGAGGCAGGGGTGAACACCGGGGAGCTGTTTTTT.

The chain uses TRBV20-1 and TRBJ2-7; 11 positions match TRBD2. Germline-derived CDR1 and CDR2 are DFQATT and SNEGSKA (reference sequence). V was pared by 5 bases and J by 0 bases, with 12 bases of the junction left unmatched. CDR3 length equals 17 residues. In DNA, the CDR3 is TGCAGTGCTCGGAAAAAACTGGGACTAGCGGACTCCTACGAGCAGTACTTC. Amino acid sequence: CSARKKLGLADSYEQYF.

This clonotype was counted ten times or more. The gene calls are TRBV5-1 and TRBJ2-1; 7 bases are shared with TRBD1. Germline V gene data show CDR1 as SGHRS and CDR2 as YFSETQ. V dropped 2 bases and J dropped 1; count of bases not matched to a gene: 6. This CDR3 contains 16 residues. Here the CDR3 DNA reads TGCGCCAGCAGCTTAGTGGGGACAGAGTCCTACAATGAGCAGTTCTTC. It codes for CASSLVGTESYNEQFF.

V gene TRBV20-1 combines with J gene TRBJ2-2, with D unclear. This CDR3 region has 13 residues. Trimming removed 6 bases from V and 1 base from J, with 9 bases in between. Per germline, CDR1 DFQATT and CDR2 SNEGSKA (reference sequence). The CDR3, as DNA: TGCAGTGCCCCCTTCTTGAACACCGGGGAGCTGTTTTTT. Translation gives CSAPFLNTGELFF.

J is TRBJ2-5 and V is TRBV15; D is perhaps TRBD1 or TRBD2 (5 bases each). The tail of the sequence fits TRBJ2-7 better, so the J call may be wrong. Germline assignment: CDR1 LNHNV and CDR2 YYDKDF (reference sequence). CDR3 size: 15 residues. CDR3 DNA sequence: TGTGCCACCAGCACGATTTGGGGGTCTACCTACGAGCAGTACTTC. Translating gives CATSTIWGSTYEQYF.

The CDR3 loop is CASSLEFGRAYGYTF. In DNA, the CDR3 is TGTGCCAGCAGCTTAGAGTTTGGCAGGGCCTATGGCTACACCTTC. The genes are TRBV7-2 and TRBJ1-2; a weak D match, TRBD1 (5 bases). V lost 1 base and J 4 bases, leaving 13 bases between the germline ends. Germline loops: CDR1 SGHTA, CDR2 FQGNSA. This CDR3 spans 15 amino acids.

The table lists this clonotype with many counts. V gene TRBV20-1 combines with J gene TRBJ1-2; 7 nucleotides agree with TRBD1. CDR1 is DFQATT, CDR2 SNEGSKA, per germline (reference sequence). Losses at the gene ends were 7 bases for V and 3 bases for J; bases not matched to a gene: 17. There are 16 residues in the CDR3. Here the CDR3 reads CSVPETGLEGYYGYTF. CDR3 in DNA: TGCAGTGTTCCAGAGACAGGGCTGGAGGGATACTATGGCTACACCTTC.

The CDR3 nucleotides read TGTGCCAGTAGTATGAACTACAATGAGCAGTTCTTC. Translated: CASSMNYNEQFF. The chain employs TRBV19 and TRBJ2-1; D ambiguous. The germline gives CDR1 LNHDA, CDR2 SQIVND (reference sequence). V shed 3 bases and J shed 3 bases, with 3 bases lying between them. This CDR3 has 12 residues.